This is a list of T cell receptor beta chains from one sample in a study of shared clonotypes between healthy human individuals. Some clones are missing from TCRdb's copy, which holds only in-frame ones; the method was immunoSEQ multiplex PCR. The table lists roughly 490,000 clones, about 82% of them singletons. Sequenced input: PBMCs. These receptors were taken from a woman aged 40 to 49 in good health. Some clones in this sample may be carry-over from other donors' samples. Both conserved end residues are part of each CDR3. Each record gives: clone size, J gene, V gene, D gene, CDR3 protein, CDR3 DNA. A D gene is named only where the DNA matches it firmly. The size entry is marked missing in some rows and otherwise reads once, few, many or a size class.

NA | TRBJ2-3 | TRBV5-1 | NA | CASSLRDSSTDTQYF | TGCGCCAGCAGCTTAAGGGACTCTAGCACAGATACGCAGTATTTT
few | TRBJ1-5 | TRBV28 | NA | CASSATGSNQPQHF | TGTGCCAGCAGTGCCACAGGGAGCAATCAGCCCCAGCATTTT
NA | TRBJ2-3 | TRBV2 | NA | CASRRGGGEWTDTQYF | TGTGCCAGCAGGAGGGGGGGTGGCGAGTGGACAGATACGCAGTATTTT
NA | TRBJ1-2 | TRBV5-1 | NA | CASTVRKTYGYTF | TGCGCCAGCACGGTTCGAAAGACCTATGGCTACACCTTC
NA | TRBJ2-3 | TRBV5-1 | TRBD2 | CASSLLAGGEDTQYF | TGCGCCAGCAGCTTGCTAGCGGGAGGTGAAGATACGCAGTATTTT
NA | TRBJ2-7 | TRBV2 | TRBD2 | CASSRTSGSYEQYF | TGTGCCAGCAGCAGGACTAGCGGGAGCTACGAGCAGTACTTC
NA | TRBJ2-7 | TRBV29-1 | NA | CSVGKREGMGEQYF | TGCAGCGTTGGAAAGCGAGAGGGCATGGGCGAGCAGTACTTC
NA | TRBJ1-5 | TRBV7-2 | TRBD1 | CASSLPGQRYSNQPQHF | TGTGCCAGCAGCTTGCCGGGACAGCGCTATAGCAATCAGCCCCAGCATTTT
NA | TRBJ1-5 | TRBV19 | TRBD1 | CASNRDRAQPQHF | TGTGCCAGTAACCGGGACAGGGCCCAGCCCCAGCATTTT
once | TRBJ2-7 | TRBV19 | TRBD1 | CASSMGSPGTGVREQYF | TGTGCCAGTAGTATGGGGTCCCCCGGGACAGGGGTGCGGGAGCAGTACTTC
NA | TRBJ2-7 | TRBV7-7 | NA | CASSPGRYYEQYF | TGTGCCAGCAGCCCGGGACGGTACTACGAGCAGTACTTC
once | TRBJ1-1 | TRBV9 | NA | CASSQHGGGGTEAFF | TGTGCCAGCAGCCAACATGGTGGGGGAGGCACTGAAGCTTTCTTT
NA | TRBJ1-1 | TRBV18 | TRBD1 | CASSARGGITEAFF | TGTGCCAGCTCGGCTAGAGGGGGCATCACTGAAGCTTTCTTT
once | TRBJ2-7 | TRBV4-1 | TRBD1 | CASSLRGTGKDEQYF | TGCGCCAGCAGCCTCCGCGGGACAGGGAAGGACGAGCAGTACTTC
NA | TRBJ2-7 | TRBV28 | TRBD2 | CASSSPSGRAVEQYF | TGTGCCAGCAGTTCCCCCAGCGGGAGGGCCGTCGAGCAGTACTTC
NA | TRBJ1-5 | TRBV27 | TRBD1 | CASSASGTGSNQPQHF | TGTGCCAGCAGTGCTTCCGGGACAGGGAGCAATCAGCCCCAGCATTTT
once | TRBJ1-2 | TRBV5-1 | TRBD1 | CASSLLGTDYGYTF | TGCGCCAGCAGTCTGCTCGGGACAGATTATGGCTACACCTTC
NA | TRBJ2-7 | TRBV10-1 | NA | CASSPTNYEQYF | TGCGCCAGCAGTCCGACCAACTACGAGCAGTACTTC
NA | TRBJ1-1 | TRBV6-6 | NA | CASSYLEGNTEAFF | TGTGCCAGCAGTTACTTGGAGGGGAACACTGAAGCTTTCTTT
few | TRBJ2-3 | TRBV4-1 | NA | CASSRQGGASTDTQYF | TGCGCCAGCAGCCGCCAAGGGGGTGCTAGCACAGATACGCAGTATTTT
NA | TRBJ2-7 | TRBV5-1 | TRBD1 | CASSLGTGGDEQYF | TGCGCCAGCAGCTTGGGGACAGGGGGCGACGAGCAGTACTTC
NA | TRBJ1-5 | TRBV7-2 | NA | CASTLGANQPQHF | TGTGCCAGCACCTTAGGGGCAAATCAGCCCCAGCATTTT
NA | TRBJ2-6 | TRBV6-5 | NA | CASSYSTGANVLTF | TGTGCCAGCAGTTACTCGACTGGGGCCAACGTCCTGACTTTC